This TCR beta chain comes out of a study of human T cells and chemical hapten exposure. About the study: In the roughly 25-week study, patients were dosed weekly with diphenylcyclopropenone on the scalp throughout. Per-sample TCR yield variability stemmed mainly from small pooled library volume differences.

The CDR3 has 15 amino acids. Per the germline V gene, CDR1 is ENHRY and CDR2 is SYGVKD. The V and J ends lost 8 bases and 4 bases respectively, with 18 bases between them. Time point in this sample: pre-sensitization, week 0. Regarding treatment: therapeutic diphenylcyclopropenone sensitization with weekly scalp DPC. The library attached unique molecular identifiers to individual cDNA molecules. In the authors' workflow: TCRs per sample had a median of approximately 98,000 and ranged from roughly 20,000 to 690,600. TCRdb re-called the RACE reads through MiXCR, storing one row per CDR3 protein. The V and J calls were determined by TCRdb, not by the authors. The data contain some 360,000 distinct CDR3 sequences, around 5.5% of them seen just once; the ten biggest clones take up about 2.5%. There are a few counts of this clonotype.

The TCR comes from a woman aged 50 to 60 with alopecia areata. Some clones in this sample may be carry-over from other donors' samples. The sequences come from whole blood, collected in connection with sensitization to the hapten diphenylcyclopropenone (DPC). J is TRBJ1-5 and V is TRBV10-3, with D possibly being TRBD1 (6 bases). CDR3: CAIGEADRSNQPQHF. The CDR3 bases are TGTGCCATCGGCGAGGCAGACAGGAGTAATCAGCCCCAGCATTTT.